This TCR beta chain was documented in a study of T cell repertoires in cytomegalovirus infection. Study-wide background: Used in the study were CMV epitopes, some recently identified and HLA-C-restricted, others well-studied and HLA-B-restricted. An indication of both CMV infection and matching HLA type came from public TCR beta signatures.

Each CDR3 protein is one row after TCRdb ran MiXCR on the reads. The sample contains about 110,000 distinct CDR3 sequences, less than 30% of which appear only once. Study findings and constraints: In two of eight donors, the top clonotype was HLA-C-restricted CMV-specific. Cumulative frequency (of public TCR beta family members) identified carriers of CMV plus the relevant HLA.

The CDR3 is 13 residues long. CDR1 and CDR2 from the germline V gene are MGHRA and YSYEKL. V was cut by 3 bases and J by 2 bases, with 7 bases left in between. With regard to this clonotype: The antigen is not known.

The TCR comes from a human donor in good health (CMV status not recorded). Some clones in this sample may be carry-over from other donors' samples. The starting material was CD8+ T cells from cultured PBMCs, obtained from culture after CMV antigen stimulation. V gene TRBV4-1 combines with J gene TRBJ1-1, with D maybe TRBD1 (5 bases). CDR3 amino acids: CASSHRANTEAFF. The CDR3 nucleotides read TGCGCCAGCAGCCACAGGGCCAACACTGAAGCTTTCTTT.